This TCR beta chain was obtained from a study of cytomegalovirus exposure and HLA in healthy donors. Study-wide results and caveats: Cytomegalovirus-associated TCR beta chains were listed, numbering 164.

Trimming shortened V by 7 bases and J by 4 bases, and 11 bases separated the two germline ends. Germline V gives CDR1 MNHEY, CDR2 SVGAGI. This CDR3 has 13 residues. In the PCR, 60 Vbeta and 13 Jbeta primers were used. Data came from immunoSEQ multiplex PCR; TCRdb stores just in-frame clones and leaves some out. This table has 40,000 to 45,000 clones, roughly 87% appearing once. Points on this clone: Its target is not known.

This chain links TRBV6-5 with TRBJ1-5, with no clear D. The sequence derives from a woman in her forties in good health and CMV-seropositive. The sequencing input was PBMCs. The CDR3 DNA reads TGTGCCAGCACCCGGGAGGTAAATCAGCCCCAGCATTTT. Protein sequence: CASTREVNQPQHF.